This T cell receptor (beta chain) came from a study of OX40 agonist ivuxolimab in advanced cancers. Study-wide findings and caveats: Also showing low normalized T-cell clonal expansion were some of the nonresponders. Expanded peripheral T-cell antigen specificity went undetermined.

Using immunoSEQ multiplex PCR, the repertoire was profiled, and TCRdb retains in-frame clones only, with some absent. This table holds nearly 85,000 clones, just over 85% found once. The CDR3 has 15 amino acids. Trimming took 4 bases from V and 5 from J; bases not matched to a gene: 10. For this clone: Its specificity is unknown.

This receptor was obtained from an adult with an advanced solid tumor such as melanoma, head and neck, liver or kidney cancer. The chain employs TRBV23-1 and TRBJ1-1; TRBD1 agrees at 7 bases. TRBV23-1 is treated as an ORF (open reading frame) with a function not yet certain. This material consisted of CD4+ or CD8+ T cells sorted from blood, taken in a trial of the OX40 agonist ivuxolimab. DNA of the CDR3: TGCGCCAGCAGTCTTCCCTCGACAGGGAGGACTGAAGCTTTCTTT. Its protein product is CASSLPSTGRTEAFF.